This T cell receptor beta chain was captured in a study of blood T cell repertoires in COVID-19. About the study: PBMCs, B-cell-depleted T cells, or T cells provided the cDNA or gDNA that made up the material.

Sequencing was performed with immunoSEQ multiplex PCR; in TCRdb, only in-frame clones are kept and a portion is missing. The sample has just over 250,000 clones, about 86% seen once; the top ten hold roughly 4%. Germline loops: CDR1 GTSNPN, CDR2 SVGIG (reference sequence). This CDR3 spans 16 amino acids. V dropped 1 base and J dropped 7; count of bases not matched to a gene: 8. This clone was counted a single time. Enrolled through a virtual design, the participants were between about 18 and 100 years of age and came from some 26 US areas. The TCR comes from a man aged 30-40 years with acute COVID-19. Specimen: PBMCs or T cells enriched from blood (not recorded which). The chain employs TRBV30 and TRBJ2-1, with 12 bases matching TRBD2. CDR3 sequence: CAWSGLAGVQGNEQFF. Here the CDR3 DNA reads TGTGCCTGGAGTGGACTAGCGGGAGTCCAGGGTAATGAGCAGTTCTTC.